Listed below are T cell receptor beta chains from one sample, sequenced in a study of blood T cell repertoires in COVID-19. Repertoires were generated with immunoSEQ multiplex PCR, while TCRdb's copy carries only in-frame clones and drops some. The sample includes under 200,000 clones, 80% to 90% of them seen just once. The specimen was peripheral blood. All receptors come from a woman in her sixties or seventies with COVID-19, enrolled during active disease. Each CDR3 is given without its conserved first and last residue. The order of the fields is CDR3 length, J gene, V gene, CDR3 protein.

cdr3_length: 12
j_call: TRBJ1-1
v_call: TRBV11-2
cdr3_aa: ASSFGSGDTEAF

cdr3_length: 11
j_call: TRBJ1-4
v_call: TRBV2
cdr3_aa: ARQGAQGEKLF

cdr3_length: 13
j_call: TRBJ2-1
v_call: TRBV5-3
cdr3_aa: ARIAGTGVYNEQF

cdr3_length: 10
j_call: TRBJ2-7
v_call: TRBV14
cdr3_aa: ASSQNRASPN

cdr3_length: 10
j_call: TRBJ2-5
v_call: TRBV3-1/TRBV3-2
cdr3_aa: ASSQDGQTQY

cdr3_length: 11
j_call: TRBJ2-5
v_call: TRBV9
cdr3_aa: ASSSASWETQY

cdr3_length: 15
j_call: TRBJ1-2
v_call: TRBV11-2
cdr3_aa: ASSADSGTGILRGYT

cdr3_length: 14
j_call: TRBJ1-1
v_call: TRBV5-8
cdr3_aa: ASSSWDRARGTEAF

cdr3_length: 13
j_call: TRBJ1-1
v_call: TRBV12-5
cdr3_aa: ASGPPGFMNTEAF

cdr3_length: 13
j_call: TRBJ2-7
v_call: TRBV4-1
cdr3_aa: ASSQGVAGIYEQY

cdr3_length: 10
j_call: TRBJ2-3
v_call: TRBV10-3
cdr3_aa: AVGQLTDTQY

cdr3_length: 14
j_call: TRBJ2-7
v_call: TRBV3-1/TRBV3-2
cdr3_aa: ASSPTYRSRIYEQY

cdr3_length: 13
j_call: TRBJ1-3
v_call: TRBV5-5
cdr3_aa: ASSEQGLSGNTIY

cdr3_length: 14
j_call: TRBJ1-5
v_call: TRBV3-1/TRBV3-2
cdr3_aa: ASSQGVGVGNQPQH

cdr3_length: 11
j_call: TRBJ2-7
v_call: TRBV6-5
cdr3_aa: ASSHRSGYEQY

cdr3_length: 10
j_call: TRBJ1-2
v_call: TRBV28
cdr3_aa: ASRLANYGYT

cdr3_length: 12
j_call: TRBJ1-2
v_call: TRBV6-1
cdr3_aa: ASSTPGQNYGYT

cdr3_length: 13
j_call: TRBJ2-5
v_call: TRBV21-1
cdr3_aa: AISTRARAQETQY

cdr3_length: 11
j_call: TRBJ2-1
v_call: TRBV9
cdr3_aa: ASSPLPQAEQF

cdr3_length: 13
j_call: TRBJ1-2
v_call: TRBV4-2
cdr3_aa: ASTRTATLLSGYT

cdr3_length: 13
j_call: TRBJ1-2
v_call: TRBV6-5
cdr3_aa: ASTTKDRRYYGYT

cdr3_length: 11
j_call: TRBJ1-2
v_call: TRBV28
cdr3_aa: ASSGSAPYGYT

cdr3_length: 13
j_call: TRBJ2-5
v_call: TRBV12-5
cdr3_aa: ASGLVEGGWETQY

cdr3_length: 10
j_call: TRBJ2-5
v_call: TRBV29-1
cdr3_aa: SVWTGGETQY

cdr3_length: 11
j_call: TRBJ1-1
v_call: TRBV30
cdr3_aa: AWSGDMNTEAF

cdr3_length: 12
j_call: TRBJ1-4
v_call: TRBV15
cdr3_aa: ATSPRGGAGKLF

cdr3_length: 15
j_call: TRBJ1-1
v_call: TRBV4-1
cdr3_aa: ASSPREQGSRDTEAF

cdr3_length: 13
j_call: TRBJ2-2
v_call: TRBV25-1
cdr3_aa: ASTSDRGLTGELF

cdr3_length: 15
j_call: TRBJ1-2
v_call: TRBV28
cdr3_aa: ASRHPTGASPGYGYT

cdr3_length: 11
j_call: TRBJ1-1
v_call: TRBV29-1
cdr3_aa: SVRTGSNTEAF

cdr3_length: 13
j_call: TRBJ2-3
v_call: TRBV5-1
cdr3_aa: ASSLGQGGTDTQY

cdr3_length: 11
j_call: TRBJ1-6
v_call: TRBV6-5
cdr3_aa: ASSPQGSSPLH

cdr3_length: 14
j_call: TRBJ1-1
v_call: TRBV20-1
cdr3_aa: SASNPGKIMNTEAF

cdr3_length: 11
j_call: TRBJ1-6
v_call: TRBV28
cdr3_aa: ASSFRYRGLVH

cdr3_length: 12
j_call: TRBJ2-2
v_call: TRBV4-1
cdr3_aa: ASSGYKNTGELF

cdr3_length: 10
j_call: TRBJ2-7
v_call: TRBV30
cdr3_aa: AWTTGEGEQY

cdr3_length: 14
j_call: TRBJ2-2
v_call: TRBV5-1
cdr3_aa: ASSREGSANTGELF

cdr3_length: 12
j_call: TRBJ1-1
v_call: TRBV4-1
cdr3_aa: ASSQERAGLNAF

cdr3_length: 13
j_call: TRBJ2-1
v_call: TRBV5-1
cdr3_aa: ASSPGAGWYNEQF

cdr3_length: 10
j_call: TRBJ2-1
v_call: TRBV30
cdr3_aa: AWSPSSDEQF

cdr3_length: 11
j_call: TRBJ2-3
v_call: TRBV11-3
cdr3_aa: ASSFGEGNTQY

cdr3_length: 15
j_call: TRBJ1-4
v_call: TRBV5-1
cdr3_aa: ASSPTPLDSINEKLF

cdr3_length: 13
j_call: TRBJ1-6
v_call: TRBV30
cdr3_aa: AWGPRGSYNSPLH

cdr3_length: 14
j_call: TRBJ2-3
v_call: TRBV14
cdr3_aa: ASSQRTTRDTDTQY

cdr3_length: 14
j_call: TRBJ2-3
v_call: TRBV11-3
cdr3_aa: ASSQGVRGREDTQY